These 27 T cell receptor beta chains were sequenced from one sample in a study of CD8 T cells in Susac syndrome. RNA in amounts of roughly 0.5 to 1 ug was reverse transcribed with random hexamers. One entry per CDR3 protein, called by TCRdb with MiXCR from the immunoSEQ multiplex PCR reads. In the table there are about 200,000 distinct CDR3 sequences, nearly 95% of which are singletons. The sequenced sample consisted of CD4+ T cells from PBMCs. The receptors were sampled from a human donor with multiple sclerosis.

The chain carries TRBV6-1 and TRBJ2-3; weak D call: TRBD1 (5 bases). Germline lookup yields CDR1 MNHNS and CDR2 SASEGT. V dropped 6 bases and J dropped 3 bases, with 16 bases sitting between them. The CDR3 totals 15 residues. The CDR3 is CASRGNRRGTDTQYF. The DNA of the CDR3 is TGTGCCAGCAGGGGAAACAGGAGAGGTACAGATACGCAGTATTTT.

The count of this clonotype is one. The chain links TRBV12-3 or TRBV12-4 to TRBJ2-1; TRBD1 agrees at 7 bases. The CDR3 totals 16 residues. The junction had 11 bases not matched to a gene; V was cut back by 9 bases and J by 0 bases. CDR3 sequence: CASDRESGSSYNEQFF. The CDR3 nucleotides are TGTGCCAGTGACAGGGAGTCGGGGAGCTCCTACAATGAGCAGTTCTTC.

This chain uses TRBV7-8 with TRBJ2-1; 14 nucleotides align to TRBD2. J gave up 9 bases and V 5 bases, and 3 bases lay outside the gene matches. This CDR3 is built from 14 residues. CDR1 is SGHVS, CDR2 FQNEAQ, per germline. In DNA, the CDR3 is TGTGCCAGCAGCCTCGGGACTAGCGGGAGTGAGCAGTTCTTC. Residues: CASSLGTSGSEQFF.

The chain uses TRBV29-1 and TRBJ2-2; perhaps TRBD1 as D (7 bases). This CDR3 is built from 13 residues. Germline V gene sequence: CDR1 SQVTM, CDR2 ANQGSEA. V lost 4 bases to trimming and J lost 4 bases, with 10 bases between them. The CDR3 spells CSVGQGLTGELFF. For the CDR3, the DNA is TGCAGCGTTGGACAGGGACTCACCGGGGAGCTGTTTTTT.

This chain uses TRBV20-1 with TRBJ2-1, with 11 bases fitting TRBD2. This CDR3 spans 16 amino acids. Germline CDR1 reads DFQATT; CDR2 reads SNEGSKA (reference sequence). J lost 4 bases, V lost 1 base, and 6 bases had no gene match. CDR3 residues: CSARAQLAGVYNEQFF. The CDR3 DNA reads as TGCAGTGCTAGAGCCCAACTAGCGGGGGTGTACAATGAGCAGTTCTTC.

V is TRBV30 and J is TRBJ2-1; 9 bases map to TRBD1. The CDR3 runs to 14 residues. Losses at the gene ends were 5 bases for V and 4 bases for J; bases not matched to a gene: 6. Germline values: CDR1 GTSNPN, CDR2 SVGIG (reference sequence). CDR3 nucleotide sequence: TGTGCCTGGTCTCCGGGACAGGGATACAATGAGCAGTTCTTC. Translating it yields CAWSPGQGYNEQFF.

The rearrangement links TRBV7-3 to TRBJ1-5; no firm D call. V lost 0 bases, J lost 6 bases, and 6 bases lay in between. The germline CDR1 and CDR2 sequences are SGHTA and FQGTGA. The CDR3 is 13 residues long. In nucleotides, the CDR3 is TGTGCCAGCAGCTTAACCACCGGTCAGCCCCAGCATTTT. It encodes CASSLTTGQPQHF.

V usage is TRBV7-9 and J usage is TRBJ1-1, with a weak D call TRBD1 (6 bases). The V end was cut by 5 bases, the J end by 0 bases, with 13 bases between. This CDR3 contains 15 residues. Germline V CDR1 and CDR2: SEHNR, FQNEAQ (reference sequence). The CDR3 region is CASSQRGTMNTEAFF. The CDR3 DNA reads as TGTGCCAGCAGCCAGAGGGGGACGATGAACACTGAAGCTTTCTTT.

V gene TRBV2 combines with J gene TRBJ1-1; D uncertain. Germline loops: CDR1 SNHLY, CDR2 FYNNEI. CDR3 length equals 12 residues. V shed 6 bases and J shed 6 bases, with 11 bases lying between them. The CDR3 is CASSWGVAEAFF. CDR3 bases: TGTGCCAGCAGCTGGGGAGTCGCTGAAGCTTTCTTT.

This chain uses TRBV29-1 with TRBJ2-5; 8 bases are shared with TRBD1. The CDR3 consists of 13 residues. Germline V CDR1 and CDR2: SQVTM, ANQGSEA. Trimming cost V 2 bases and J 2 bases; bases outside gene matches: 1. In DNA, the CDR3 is TGCAGCGTTGAATACAGGGGGCAAGAGACCCAGTACTTC. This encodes CSVEYRGQETQYF. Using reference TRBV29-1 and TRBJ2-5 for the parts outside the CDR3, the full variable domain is SAVISQKPSRDICQRGTSLTIQCQVDSQVTMMFWYRQQPGQSLTLIATANQGSEATYESGFVIDKFPISRPNLTFSTLTVSNMSPEDSSIYLCSVEYRGQETQYFGPGTRLLVL.

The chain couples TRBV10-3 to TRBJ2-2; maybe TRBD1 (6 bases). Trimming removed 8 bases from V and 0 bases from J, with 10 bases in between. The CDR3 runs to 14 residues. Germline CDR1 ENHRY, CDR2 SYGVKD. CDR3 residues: CAIRGQSNTGELFF. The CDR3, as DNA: TGTGCCATCCGCGGACAGTCGAACACCGGGGAGCTGTTTTTT.

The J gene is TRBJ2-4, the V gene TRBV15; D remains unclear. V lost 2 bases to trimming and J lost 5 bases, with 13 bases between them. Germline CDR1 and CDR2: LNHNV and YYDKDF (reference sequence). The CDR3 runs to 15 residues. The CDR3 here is CATSRPQDEENIQYF. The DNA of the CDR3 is TGTGCCACCAGCAGACCCCAGGACGAGGAAAACATTCAGTACTTC.

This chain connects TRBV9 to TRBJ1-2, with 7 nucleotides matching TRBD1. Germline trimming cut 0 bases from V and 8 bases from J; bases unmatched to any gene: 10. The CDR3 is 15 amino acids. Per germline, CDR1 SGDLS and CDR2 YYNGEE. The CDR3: CASSVGGGRGLGYTF. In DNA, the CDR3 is TGTGCCAGCAGCGTAGGAGGGGGCAGGGGCTTGGGCTACACCTTC.

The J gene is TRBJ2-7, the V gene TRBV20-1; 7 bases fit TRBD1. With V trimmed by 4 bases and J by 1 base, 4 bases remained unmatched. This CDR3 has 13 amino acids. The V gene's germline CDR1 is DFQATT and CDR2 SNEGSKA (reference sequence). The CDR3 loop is CSATDRLSYEQYF. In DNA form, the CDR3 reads TGCAGTGCTACGGACAGGTTGTCCTACGAGCAGTACTTC.

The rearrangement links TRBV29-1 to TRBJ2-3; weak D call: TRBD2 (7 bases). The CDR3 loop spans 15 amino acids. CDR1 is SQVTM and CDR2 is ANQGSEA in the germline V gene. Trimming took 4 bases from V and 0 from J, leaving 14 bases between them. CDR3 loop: CSVVWAGASTDTQYF. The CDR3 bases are TGCAGCGTTGTGTGGGCGGGGGCCAGCACAGATACGCAGTATTTT.

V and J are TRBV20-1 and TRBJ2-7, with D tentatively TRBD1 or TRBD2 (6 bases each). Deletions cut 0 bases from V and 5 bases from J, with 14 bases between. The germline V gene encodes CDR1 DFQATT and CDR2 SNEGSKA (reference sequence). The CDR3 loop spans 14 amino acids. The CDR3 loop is CSARDQTGAHEQYF. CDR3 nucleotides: TGCAGTGCTAGAGATCAAACGGGGGCCCACGAGCAGTACTTC.

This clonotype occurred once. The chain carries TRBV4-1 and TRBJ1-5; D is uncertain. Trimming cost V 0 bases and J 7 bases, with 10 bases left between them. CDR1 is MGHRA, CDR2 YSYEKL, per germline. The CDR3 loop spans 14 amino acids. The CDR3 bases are TGCGCCAGCAGCCAAGATTTCTTGACACAGCCCCAGCATTTT. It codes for CASSQDFLTQPQHF.

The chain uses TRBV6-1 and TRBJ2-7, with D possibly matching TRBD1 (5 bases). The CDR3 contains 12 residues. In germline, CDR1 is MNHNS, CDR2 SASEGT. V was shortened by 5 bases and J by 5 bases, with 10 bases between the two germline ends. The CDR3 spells CASSRTINEQYF. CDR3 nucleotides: TGTGCCAGCAGTAGGACAATCAACGAGCAGTACTTC.

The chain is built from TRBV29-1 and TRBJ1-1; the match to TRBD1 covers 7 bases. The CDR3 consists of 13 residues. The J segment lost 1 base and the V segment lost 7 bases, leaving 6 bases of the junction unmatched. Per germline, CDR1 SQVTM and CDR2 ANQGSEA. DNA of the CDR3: TGCAGCGCATACAGGGGAACGAACACTGAAGCTTTCTTT. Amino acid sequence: CSAYRGTNTEAFF.

The CDR3 loop is CASSLAGMGYGYTF. CDR3 bases: TGTGCCAGCAGTTTAGCAGGGATGGGCTATGGCTACACCTTC. The V and J genes are TRBV27 and TRBJ1-2; D is perhaps TRBD1 (5 bases). V gave up 2 bases and J gave up 4 bases, with 11 bases separating them. From germline, CDR1 is MNHEY and CDR2 SMNVEV (reference sequence). The CDR3 length is 14 residues.

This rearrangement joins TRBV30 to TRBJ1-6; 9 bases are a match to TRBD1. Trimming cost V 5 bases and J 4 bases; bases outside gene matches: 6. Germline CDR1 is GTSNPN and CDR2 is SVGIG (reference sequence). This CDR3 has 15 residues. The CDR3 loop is CAWRDRVGYNSPLHF. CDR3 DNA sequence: TGTGCCTGGCGGGACAGGGTGGGATATAATTCACCCCTCCACTTT.

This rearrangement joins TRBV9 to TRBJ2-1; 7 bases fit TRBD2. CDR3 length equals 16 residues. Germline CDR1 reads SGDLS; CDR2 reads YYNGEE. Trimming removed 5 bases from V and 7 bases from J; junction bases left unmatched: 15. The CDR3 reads CASSGRGSTLGNEQFF. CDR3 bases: TGTGCCAGCAGTGGGAGGGGCTCAACCTTGGGGAATGAGCAGTTCTTC. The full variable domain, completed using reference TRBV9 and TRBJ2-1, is DSGVTQTPKHLITATGQRVTLRCSPRSGDLSVYWYQQSLDQGLQFLIQYYNGEERAKGNILERFSAQQFPDLHSELNLSSLELGDSALYFCASSGRGSTLGNEQFFGPGTRLTVL.

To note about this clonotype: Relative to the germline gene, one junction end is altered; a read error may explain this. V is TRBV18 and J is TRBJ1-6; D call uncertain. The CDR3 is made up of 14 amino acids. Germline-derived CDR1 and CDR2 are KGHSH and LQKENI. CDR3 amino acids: CASSPDGYSSPLHF. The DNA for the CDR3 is TGTGCCAGCTCCCCCGACGGCTATAGTTCACCCCTCCACTTT. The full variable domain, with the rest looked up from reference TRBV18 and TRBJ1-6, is NAGVMQNPRHLVRRRGQEARLRCSPMKGHSHVYWYRQLPEEGLKFMVYLQKENIIDESGMPKERFSAEFPKEGPSILRIQQVVRGDSAAYFCASSPDGYSSPLHFGNGTRLTVT.

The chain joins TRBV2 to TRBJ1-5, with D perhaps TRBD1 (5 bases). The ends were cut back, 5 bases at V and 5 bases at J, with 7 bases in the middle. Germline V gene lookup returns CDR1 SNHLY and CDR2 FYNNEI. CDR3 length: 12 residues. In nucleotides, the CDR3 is TGTGCCAGCAGTAGAGGGGATCAGCCCCAGCATTTT. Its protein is CASSRGDQPQHF.

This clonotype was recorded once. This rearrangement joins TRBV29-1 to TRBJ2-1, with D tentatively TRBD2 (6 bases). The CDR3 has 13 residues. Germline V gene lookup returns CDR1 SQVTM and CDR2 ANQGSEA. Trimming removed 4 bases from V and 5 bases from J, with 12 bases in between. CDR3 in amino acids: CSVGPGVNNEQFF. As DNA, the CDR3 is TGCAGCGTTGGCCCGGGAGTCAACAATGAGCAGTTCTTC.

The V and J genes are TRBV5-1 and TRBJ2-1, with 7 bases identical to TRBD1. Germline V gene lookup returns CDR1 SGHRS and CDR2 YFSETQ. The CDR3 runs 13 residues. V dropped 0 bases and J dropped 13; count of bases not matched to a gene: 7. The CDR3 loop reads CASSLGTGPSQFF. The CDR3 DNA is TGCGCCAGCAGCTTGGGGACAGGCCCCTCTCAGTTCTTC. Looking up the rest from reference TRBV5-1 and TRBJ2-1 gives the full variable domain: KAGVTQTPRYLIKTRGQQVTLSCSPISGHRSVSWYQQTPGQGLQFLFEYFSETQRNKGNFPGRFSGRQFSNSRSEMNVSTLELGDSALYLCASSLGTGPSQFFGPGTRLTVL.

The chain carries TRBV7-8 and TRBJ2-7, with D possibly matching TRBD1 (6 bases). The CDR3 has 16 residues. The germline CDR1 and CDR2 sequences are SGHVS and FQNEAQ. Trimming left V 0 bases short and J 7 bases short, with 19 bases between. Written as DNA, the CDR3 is TGTGCCAGCAGCTTAGCGCGAATAGGGGACAATTATGAGCAGTACTTC. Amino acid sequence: CASSLARIGDNYEQYF. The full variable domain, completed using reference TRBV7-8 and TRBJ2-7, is GAGVSQSPRYKVAKRGQDVALRCDPISGHVSLFWYQQALGQGPEFLTYFQNEAQLDKSGLPSDRFFAERPEGSVSTLKIQRTQQEDSAVYLCASSLARIGDNYEQYFGPGTRLTVT.